A selection of T cell receptor beta chains follows, all from one sample in a study of blood T cell repertoires in COVID-19. TCRdb keeps only in-frame clones here, not all; method: immunoSEQ multiplex PCR. The sample has approximately 88,000 clones, about 89% seen once. The specimen was peripheral blood. The receptor set was obtained from a woman aged 50 to 65 in a cohort sampled during active COVID-19. The CDR3 runs from the conserved cysteine through the conserved F or W. Each record gives: D gene, clone size, J gene, V gene, CDR3 length, CDR3 protein, CDR3 DNA. The D gene is left open where the match is weak. Only part of the rows carry a size: once, few, many, or a class if the clone is expanded.

>TRBD1|NA|TRBJ1-2|TRBV6-5|15
CASKPDRDRYLSYTF
TGTGCCAGCAAACCGGACAGGGATCGGTACCTTTCCTACACCTTC
>NA|NA|TRBJ1-2|TRBV5-1|14
CASSPATGIYGYTF
TGCGCCAGCAGCCCAGCCACAGGGATCTATGGCTACACCTTC
>NA|NA|TRBJ2-2|TRBV11-2|14
CASRPRVGTGELFF
TGTGCCAGCAGACCCAGGGTTGGCACCGGGGAGCTGTTTTTT
>NA|NA|TRBJ1-2|TRBV18|12
CASSPRQSGYTF
TGTGCCAGCTCACCAAGACAGTCGGGCTACACCTTC
>TRBD1|few|TRBJ2-7|TRBV5-1|14
CASSGTGGFSEQYF
TGCGCCAGCAGCGGGACAGGGGGCTTTAGCGAGCAGTACTTC
>NA|NA|TRBJ2-3|TRBV7-8|17
CASSLPGTPWGTDTQYF
TGTGCCAGCAGCTTGCCCGGGACACCATGGGGAACAGATACGCAGTATTTT
>NA|NA|TRBJ1-5|TRBV10-3|12
CATSRGTQPQHF
TGTGCCACCTCGCGGGGGACTCAGCCCCAGCATTTT
>NA|NA|TRBJ1-1|TRBV3-1/TRBV3-2|13
CASSRRGGTEAFF
TGTGCCAGCAGCCGGAGGGGTGGCACTGAAGCTTTCTTT
>NA|NA|TRBJ2-5|TRBV18|15
CASSLYAAGGETQYF
TGTGCCAGCTCATTGTATGCCGCGGGTGGAGAGACCCAGTACTTC
>NA|once|TRBJ2-7|TRBV7-8|13
CASSPSRYYEQYF
TGTGCCAGCAGCCCTAGTCGGTACTACGAGCAGTACTTC
>NA|NA|TRBJ2-3|TRBV10-3|13
CAIGTTSTDTQYF
TGTGCCATCGGAACGACTAGCACAGATACGCAGTATTTT
>TRBD1|NA|TRBJ2-1|TRBV6-1|13
CATGTGTYNEQFF
TGTGCCACCGGGACAGGGACCTACAATGAGCAGTTCTTC
>NA|NA|TRBJ1-3|TRBV6-5|14
CASSSDFSGNTIYF
TGTGCCAGCAGCTCGGACTTCTCTGGAAACACCATATATTTT
>TRBD2|NA|TRBJ2-1|TRBV5-1|14
CASSYRTSYNEQFF
TGCGCCAGCAGCTACCGGACTAGCTACAATGAGCAGTTCTTC
>TRBD2|NA|TRBJ2-3|TRBV18|18
CASSPGLAGAVVSDTQYF
TGTGCCAGCTCACCGGGACTAGCGGGGGCGGTGGTTTCAGATACGCAGTATTTT
>TRBD2|NA|TRBJ2-7|TRBV19|15
CASSPSGTRFNEQYF
TGTGCCAGTAGTCCTTCCGGGACTAGGTTCAACGAGCAGTACTTC
>NA|NA|TRBJ2-5|TRBV5-5|14
CASSVDRTQETQYF
TGTGCCAGCAGCGTCGACAGAACACAAGAGACCCAGTACTTC